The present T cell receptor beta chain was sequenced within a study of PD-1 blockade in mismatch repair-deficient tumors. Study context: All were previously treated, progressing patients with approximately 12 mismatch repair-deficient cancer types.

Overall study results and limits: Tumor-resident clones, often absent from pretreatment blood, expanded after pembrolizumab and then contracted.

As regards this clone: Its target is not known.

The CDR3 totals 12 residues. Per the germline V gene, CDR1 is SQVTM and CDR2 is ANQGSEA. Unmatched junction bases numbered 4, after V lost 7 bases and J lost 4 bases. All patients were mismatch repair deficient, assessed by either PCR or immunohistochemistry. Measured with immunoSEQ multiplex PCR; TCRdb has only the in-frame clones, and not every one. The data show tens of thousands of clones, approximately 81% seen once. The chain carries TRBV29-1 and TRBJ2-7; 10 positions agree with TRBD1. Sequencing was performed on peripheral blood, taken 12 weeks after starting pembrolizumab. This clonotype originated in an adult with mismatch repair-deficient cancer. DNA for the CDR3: TGCAGCGGGGGACAGGGGCTGTACGAGCAGTACTTC. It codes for CSGGQGLYEQYF.